The present T cell receptor beta chain was sequenced within a study of blood T cell repertoires in COVID-19 (dated by TCRdb to about 2020). Turning to the overall study: Samples covering the acute and convalescent phases of COVID-19 were provided by collaborators in the United States, Italy and Spain. The dataset comprised deeply sampled blood TCRbeta repertoires from subjects exposed to, actively infected with, or recovered from COVID-19. The material from the prospective study consisted of cDNA or gDNA derived from T cells, B-cell-depleted T cells, or PBMCs. The samples were drawn from two sources: the first 160 participants of the ongoing ImmuneRACE study, and over 1,000 subjects contributed by 6 global collaborators. Nearly every sample came with metadata listing a de-identified subject ID, COVID-19 status, age in years and sex. The repertoires were made available in a free public database intended to serve as a resource for research on the immune response to SARS-CoV-2. Where available, HLA class I and class II types were obtained from metadata supplied by the sample provider rather than from assay-based typing. The research as a whole found: How much clinical and demographic metadata was included differed by source and by participant, and the metadata was provided uncurated.

TCRbeta CDR3 regions were amplified from genomic DNA using the immunoSEQ Assay, a bias-controlled multiplex PCR. The authors' analysis ran thus. Nucleated cell counts per sample were estimated from amplification of reference gene primers within the assay. Sequence reads were collapsed and filtered to measure the absolute abundance of every unique TCRbeta CDR3 rearrangement. For each sample, productive Simpson clonality was calculated by taking the square root of Simpson's diversity index across productive rearrangements. Here the immuneACCESS table is served through TCRdb, limited to in-frame sequences with V and J called. Missing clones are a known gap in these copies; in checked studies unresolved V genes cover under half, and the rest lacks a known reason. V and J calls and clone size are as listed in that table; D and trimming were resolved from the DNA. Recorded for this sample are 150,000 to 200,000 clones; 88% of them occurred a single time. Clones ranked in the top ten supply under 5% of the sample.

Relative to germline, V is 4 bases shorter and J is 1 base shorter, with 10 bases between their ends. The CDR3 has 14 amino acids, counting the end cysteine and phenylalanine. Only the CDR3 portion is preserved as DNA: 42 bases, with reading frame beginning at the first base. In the germline V gene (reference sequence), CDR1 corresponds to LNHDA and CDR2 to SQIVND. Each collaborating institution followed its own protocols to collect whole blood in K2EDTA tubes. Collaborator samples were shipped for TCRbeta analysis as frozen whole blood, isolated PBMCs, or DNA extracted from either sample type. A word on this clone: What antigen it recognizes has not been identified. Base qualities are not at hand, and no much larger clone is one base apart.

Source material: peripheral blood. This clonotype originated in a human donor in a cohort sampled during active COVID-19. The rearrangement joined TRBV19 to TRBJ2-5, with TRBD2 perhaps the D gene, on 5 matching bases. The sequenced DNA is TGTGCCAGTAGTACCTGGACTCCCCAAGAGACCCAGTACTTC. Its coded protein is CASSTWTPQETQYF.